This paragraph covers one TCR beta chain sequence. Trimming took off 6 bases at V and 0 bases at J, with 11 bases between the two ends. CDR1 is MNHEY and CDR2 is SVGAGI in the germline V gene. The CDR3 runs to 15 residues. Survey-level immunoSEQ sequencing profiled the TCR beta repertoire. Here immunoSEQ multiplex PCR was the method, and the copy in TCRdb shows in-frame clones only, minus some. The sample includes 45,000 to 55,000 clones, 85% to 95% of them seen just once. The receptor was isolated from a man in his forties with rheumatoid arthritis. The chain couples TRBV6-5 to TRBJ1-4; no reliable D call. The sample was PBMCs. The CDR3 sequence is CASRLTPATNEKLFF. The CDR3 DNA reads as TGTGCCAGCAGACTGACCCCTGCAACTAATGAAAAACTGTTTTTT.